Listed below are T cell receptor beta chains from one sample, sequenced in a study of early T cells in non-severe SARS-CoV-2 infection. TCRdb ran MiXCR on the 5' RACE reads and lists one entry per CDR3 protein. The sample yields over 55,000 distinct CDR3 sequences, around an eighth seen once. Sample: whole blood. The source of these receptors is an adult who was a healthcare worker with PCR-confirmed SARS-CoV-2 infection or an uninfected control (not recorded which). Each CDR3 is given with its conserved first and last residue. The D gene is left open where the match is weak. Rows may omit the clone size; those that give it use once, few, many or a size class.

CDR3aa: CASSHPNGQGGPFNEQFF
CDR3nt: TGTGCCAGCAGTCACCCCAATGGACAGGGAGGGCCCTTCAATGAGCAGTTCTTC
j_gene: TRBJ2-1
v_gene: TRBV25-1
d_gene: NA
abundance: many

CDR3aa: CASSLATDPTTGELFF
CDR3nt: TGTGCCAGCAGCTTAGCCACGGACCCGACGACCGGGGAGCTGTTTTTT
j_gene: TRBJ2-2
v_gene: TRBV7-9
d_gene: NA
abundance: few

CDR3aa: CATSALPGTSGRVEQFF
CDR3nt: TGTGCCACCAGTGCCCTCCCCGGGACTAGCGGGAGGGTTGAGCAGTTCTTC
j_gene: TRBJ2-1
v_gene: TRBV24-1
d_gene: TRBD2
abundance: many

CDR3aa: CATSRPGTGNYEQYF
CDR3nt: TGTGCCACCAGCAGACCCGGGACAGGGAACTACGAGCAGTACTTC
j_gene: TRBJ2-7
v_gene: TRBV15
d_gene: TRBD1
abundance: many

CDR3aa: CASSSSFVSYNSPLHF
CDR3nt: TGTGCCAGCAGCTCGTCATTCGTCTCCTATAATTCACCCCTCCACTTT
j_gene: TRBJ1-6
v_gene: TRBV5-5
d_gene: NA
abundance: many

CDR3aa: CASSRDISSYNSPLHF
CDR3nt: TGTGCCAGCTCACGAGACATCAGCTCCTATAATTCACCCCTCCACTTT
j_gene: TRBJ1-6
v_gene: TRBV18
d_gene: NA
abundance: many

CDR3aa: CASSSQGAGTDTQYF
CDR3nt: TGCGCCAGCAGCTCCCAGGGGGCGGGAACAGATACGCAGTATTTT
j_gene: TRBJ2-3
v_gene: TRBV5-1
d_gene: TRBD1
abundance: NA

CDR3aa: CASSLGGPGGETQYF
CDR3nt: TGTGCTAGCAGCTTAGGGGGACCGGGGGGAGAGACCCAGTACTTC
j_gene: TRBJ2-5
v_gene: TRBV7-7
d_gene: NA
abundance: few

CDR3aa: CSARETSGRDGELFF
CDR3nt: TGCAGTGCTAGAGAGACTAGCGGGAGAGACGGGGAGCTGTTTTTT
j_gene: TRBJ2-2
v_gene: TRBV20-1
d_gene: TRBD2
abundance: few

CDR3aa: CASSVVAGANSPLHF
CDR3nt: TGTGCCAGCAGTGTTGTGGCAGGGGCCAATTCACCCCTCCACTTT
j_gene: TRBJ1-6
v_gene: TRBV2
d_gene: NA
abundance: few

CDR3aa: CASSLWKGLPPGYTF
CDR3nt: TGTGCCAGCAGTTTGTGGAAGGGGCTACCGCCTGGCTACACCTTC
j_gene: TRBJ1-2
v_gene: TRBV28
d_gene: NA
abundance: many

CDR3aa: CASSFSGANTEAFF
CDR3nt: TGTGCCAGCTCCTTTTCCGGGGCGAACACTGAAGCTTTCTTT
j_gene: TRBJ1-1
v_gene: TRBV28
d_gene: NA
abundance: few

CDR3aa: CASSAGTPEGYGYTF
CDR3nt: TGTGCCAGCAGTGCCGGGACTCCTGAGGGCTATGGCTACACCTTC
j_gene: TRBJ1-2
v_gene: TRBV12-3/TRBV12-4
d_gene: NA
abundance: many

CDR3aa: CSASHSRISSYEQYF
CDR3nt: TGCAGTGCTAGCCATTCTAGAATTAGCTCCTACGAGCAGTACTTC
j_gene: TRBJ2-7
v_gene: TRBV20-1
d_gene: NA
abundance: NA

CDR3aa: CAISELKRGEYNEQFF
CDR3nt: TGTGCCATCAGTGAACTCAAGCGGGGGGAATACAATGAGCAGTTCTTC
j_gene: TRBJ2-1
v_gene: TRBV10-3
d_gene: TRBD2
abundance: few

CDR3aa: CASSSRSSAHEQYF
CDR3nt: TGTGCCAGCAGTTCCCGCTCGAGCGCCCACGAGCAGTACTTC
j_gene: TRBJ2-7
v_gene: TRBV11-1
d_gene: NA
abundance: few

CDR3aa: CASRGQGFLGEQFF
CDR3nt: TGTGCCAGCAGGGGACAGGGGTTCCTTGGTGAGCAGTTCTTC
j_gene: TRBJ2-1
v_gene: TRBV2
d_gene: TRBD1
abundance: NA

CDR3aa: CATSEGGAYNQPQHF
CDR3nt: TGTGCCACCAGTGAGGGGGGGGCCTACAATCAGCCCCAGCATTTT
j_gene: TRBJ1-5
v_gene: TRBV24-1
d_gene: NA
abundance: NA